Presented here are 23 T cell receptor beta chains from one specimen sequenced in a study of shared clonotypes between healthy human individuals. TCRdb's copy holds only in-frame clones and misses some; the assay was immunoSEQ multiplex PCR. Of about 870,000 clones in the sample, 85% to 95% were seen once. CD45RO-negative, CCR7-positively selected cells formed the naive CD8 fraction, excluding terminally differentiated effector memory CD45RA+ cells. Sequenced input: naive CD8+ T cells sorted from blood. These TCRs come from a man aged 25 to 40 in good health.

The chain uses TRBV19 and TRBJ2-1; TRBD2 agrees at 8 bases. The germline CDR1 and CDR2 sequences are LNHDA and SQIVND (reference sequence). This CDR3 has 14 residues. V shed 8 bases and J 4 bases; nucleotides not matched to a gene: 7. The CDR3 loop is CASESGSGYNEQFF. DNA of the CDR3: TGTGCCAGTGAAAGCGGGAGTGGGTACAATGAGCAGTTCTTC. The full variable domain, completed using reference TRBV19 and TRBJ2-1, is DGGITQSPKYLFRKEGQNVTLSCEQNLNHDAMYWYRQDPGQGLRLIYYSQIVNDFQKGDIAEGYSVSREKKESFPLTVTSAQKNPTAFYLCASESGSGYNEQFFGPGTRLTVL.

The V and J genes are TRBV27 and TRBJ2-5, with a tentative D call TRBD1 (6 bases). The length of the CDR3 is 14 residues. Germline CDR1 and CDR2: MNHEY and SMNVEV (reference sequence). Deletions cut 5 bases from V and 4 bases from J, with 14 bases between. CDR3 sequence (DNA): TGTGCCAGCAGTAATCAGGGGCAATCAGAGACCCAGTACTTC. It is translated as CASSNQGQSETQYF.

This rearrangement joins TRBV9 to TRBJ2-3, with a possible D match to TRBD2 (6 bases). Per the germline V gene, CDR1 is SGDLS and CDR2 is YYNGEE. V lost 7 bases and J 2 bases, leaving 17 bases between the germline ends. The CDR3 consists of 15 residues. The CDR3 DNA reads TGTGCCAGCTGCGGGACCTTCTCATCCACAGATACGCAGTATTTT. Protein product: CASCGTFSSTDTQYF.

For this clone: Other DNA variants within this sample encode the same CDR3. The chain carries TRBV7-8 and TRBJ2-3; D ambiguous. The germline CDR1 and CDR2 sequences are SGHVS and FQNEAQ. V lost 3 bases to trimming and J lost 1 base, with 2 bases between them. The CDR3 totals 12 residues. The CDR3 sequence: CASSLGTDTQYF. CDR3 coding DNA: TGTGCCAGCAGCTTGGGCACAGATACGCAGTATTTT.

The chain is built from TRBV5-5 and TRBJ2-6; 12 positions agree with TRBD1. The J segment lost 3 bases and the V segment lost 4 bases, leaving 5 bases of the junction unmatched. The germline V gene has CDR1 SGHKS and CDR2 YYEKEE (reference sequence). The CDR3 contains 17 residues. The CDR3 bases are TGTGCCAGCAGCATCCGGGACAGGGGGCTTGGGGCCAACGTCCTGACTTTC. It codes for CASSIRDRGLGANVLTF.

The chain couples TRBV15 to TRBJ2-2; tentatively, D is TRBD2 (5 bases). V was pared by 6 bases and J by 6 bases, with 8 bases between. Per the germline V gene, CDR1 is LNHNV and CDR2 is YYDKDF (reference sequence). The CDR3 is 12 amino acids. CDR3: CATRRESGELFF. The CDR3 DNA follows: TGTGCCACCAGGAGGGAGTCCGGGGAGCTGTTTTTT.

The genes are TRBV5-1 and TRBJ2-3, with unresolved D. There are 15 residues in the CDR3. Trimming took off 2 bases at V and 2 bases at J, with 12 bases between the two ends. The germline CDR1 and CDR2 sequences are SGHRS and YFSETQ. The CDR3: CASSLRRTTTDTQYF. CDR3 nucleotide sequence: TGCGCCAGCAGCTTAAGACGCACGACCACAGATACGCAGTATTTT.

J is TRBJ2-1 and V is TRBV4-3; D remains unclear. CDR3 length: 15 amino acids. Looked up from germline, CDR1 is LGHNA and CDR2 is YSLEER. V dropped 3 bases and J dropped 0 bases, with 9 bases sitting between them. The CDR3 DNA reads as TGCGCCAGCAGCCACGAGCCGAGCTCCTACAATGAGCAGTTCTTC. Translating it yields CASSHEPSSYNEQFF.

On this clone: The same CDR3 arises from other DNA sequences in this sample as well. The chain couples TRBV29-1 to TRBJ2-7; 10 bases are a match to TRBD1. V lost 6 bases to trimming and J lost 0 bases; unmatched junction nucleotides: 2. The germline V gene encodes CDR1 SQVTM and CDR2 ANQGSEA. The CDR3 runs 13 residues. CDR3 residues: CSVGTGASYEQYF. In nucleotides, the CDR3 is TGCAGCGTAGGGACAGGGGCCTCCTACGAGCAGTACTTC.

The rearrangement joins TRBV5-6 to TRBJ1-1, with D uncertain. Trimming cost V 0 bases and J 2 bases, with 17 bases left between them. The germline gives CDR1 SGHDT, CDR2 YYEEEE. The CDR3 is 17 residues long. CDR3 nucleotides: TGTGCCAGCAGCTTGGATGAGCCAGGCTATTCAAACACTGAAGCTTTCTTT. Encoded protein: CASSLDEPGYSNTEAFF.

For the CDR3, the DNA is TGTGCCAGCAGTGAAGCGGGTGACAGGGGCTACTATGGCTACACCTTC. It codes for CASSEAGDRGYYGYTF. The chain recombines TRBV6-1 with TRBJ1-2, with TRBD1 matching over 8 bases. In germline, CDR1 is MNHNS, CDR2 SASEGT. Germline trimming cut 0 bases from V and 3 bases from J; bases unmatched to any gene: 6. The CDR3 is 16 amino acids.

The chain recombines TRBV7-8 with TRBJ2-5; D remains unclear. This CDR3 spans 11 amino acids. Germline CDR1 is SGHVS and CDR2 is FQNEAQ. V was trimmed by 4 bases and J by 1 base, leaving 1 base between them. CDR3 protein: CASSSQETQYF. The CDR3, as DNA: TGTGCCAGCAGCTCCCAAGAGACCCAGTACTTC. The full variable domain, completed using reference TRBV7-8 and TRBJ2-5, is GAGVSQSPRYKVAKRGQDVALRCDPISGHVSLFWYQQALGQGPEFLTYFQNEAQLDKSGLPSDRFFAERPEGSVSTLKIQRTQQEDSAVYLCASSSQETQYFGPGTRLLVL.

The chain has TRBV28 and TRBJ1-3, with D possibly matching TRBD1 (6 bases). V was cut by 4 bases and J by 3 bases, with 7 bases left in between. The germline V gene has CDR1 MDHEN and CDR2 SYDVKM. The CDR3 runs to 13 residues. The CDR3 here is CASSSDSGNTIYF. In DNA form, the CDR3 reads TGTGCCAGCAGTTCGGACAGTGGAAACACCATATATTTT.

This chain links TRBV27 with TRBJ2-7; D is tentatively TRBD1 or TRBD2 (5 bases each). V shed 5 bases and J shed 4 bases, with 15 bases lying between them. Germline V gives CDR1 MNHEY, CDR2 SMNVEV (reference sequence). This CDR3 is 14 amino acids long. The CDR3 region has the DNA TGTGCCAGCAGTCTAACCGGGACGGCTTACGAGCAGTACTTC. Translated, it gives CASSLTGTAYEQYF.

The chain has TRBV18 and TRBJ2-7, with 7 bases matching TRBD2. This CDR3 is 15 amino acids long. V shed 3 bases and J 1 base; nucleotides not matched to a gene: 6. Germline-derived CDR1 and CDR2 are KGHSH and LQKENI. In DNA, the CDR3 is TGTGCCAGCTCACCTGAGCGAGCGGGATCCTACGAGCAGTACTTC. Translated: CASSPERAGSYEQYF. The variable domain in full, with the rest retrieved from reference TRBV18 and TRBJ2-7, is NAGVMQNPRHLVRRRGQEARLRCSPMKGHSHVYWYRQLPEEGLKFMVYLQKENIIDESGMPKERFSAEFPKEGPSILRIQQVVRGDSAAYFCASSPERAGSYEQYFGPGTRLTVT.

The chain recombines TRBV19 with TRBJ1-1, with TRBD1 matching 8 bases. The ends lost 9 bases at V and 5 bases at J; junction bases unmatched: 11. The CDR3 spans 14 residues. Germline CDR1 LNHDA, CDR2 SQIVND (reference sequence). CDR3 sequence reads: CASRDRLFRTEAFF. The CDR3 coding sequence is TGTGCCAGCCGGGACAGGCTATTTAGGACTGAAGCTTTCTTT.

The rearrangement links TRBV5-6 to TRBJ2-3; TRBD1 matches 8 bases. The CDR3 totals 14 residues. Germline loops: CDR1 SGHDT, CDR2 YYEEEE. The V gene end was trimmed by 4 bases and the J gene end by 3 bases; junction bases not matched to a gene: 4. CDR3 DNA sequence: TGTGCCAGCAGCCCCGGACAGGGAACAGATACGCAGTATTTT. Residues: CASSPGQGTDTQYF.

There are a few counts of this clone. The rearrangement uses TRBV7-9 and TRBJ2-7; 7 bases map to TRBD2. The germline CDR1 and CDR2 sequences are SEHNR and FQNEAQ (reference sequence). The CDR3 has 12 amino acids. V shed 9 bases and J 2 bases; nucleotides not matched to a gene: 4. CDR3 sequence (DNA): TGTGCCAGTTTGGGGACTACCTACGAGCAGTACTTC. This translates into CASLGTTYEQYF. Looking up the rest from reference TRBV7-9 and TRBJ2-7 gives the full variable domain: DTGVSQNPRHKITKRGQNVTFRCDPISEHNRLYWYRQTLGQGPEFLTYFQNEAQLEKSRLLSDRFSAERPKGSFSTLEIQRTEQGDSAMYLCASLGTTYEQYFGPGTRLTVT.

V gene TRBV5-6 combines with J gene TRBJ2-7; TRBD1 is a possible D gene (5 bases). Germline CDR1 reads SGHDT; CDR2 reads YYEEEE. Trimming stripped 4 bases from V and 6 bases from J, with 11 bases between. CDR3 length: 12 amino acids. The CDR3 region is CASSIDSSEQYF. For the CDR3, the DNA is TGTGCCAGCAGCATCGACAGCAGCGAGCAGTACTTC.

The chain is built from TRBV7-9 and TRBJ2-7; 11 nucleotides line up with TRBD2. From germline, CDR1 is SEHNR and CDR2 FQNEAQ (reference sequence). The CDR3 covers 15 residues. The trim removed 6 bases at V and 3 bases at J, leaving 7 bases unmatched. CDR3 coding DNA: TGTGCCAGCAGGCCGGGACTAGCGGACATCTACGAGCAGTACTTC. Translation gives CASRPGLADIYEQYF.

This chain joins TRBV11-2 and TRBJ1-1; no firm D call. Trimming pared 6 bases from V and 0 bases from J, leaving 14 bases between. This CDR3 spans 15 amino acids. The germline V gene has CDR1 SGHAT and CDR2 FQNNGV. The CDR3 DNA sequence: TGTGCCAGCAGACAATCGGCGTTCTTGAACACTGAAGCTTTCTTT. It specifies CASRQSAFLNTEAFF.

Remarks on this clone: The sample contains more than one DNA sequence encoding this CDR3. This chain links TRBV29-1 with TRBJ1-5; D is unresolved. V was clipped by 6 bases and J by 2 bases, with 8 bases between them. CDR3 length equals 12 residues. Per germline, CDR1 SQVTM and CDR2 ANQGSEA. CDR3 protein: CSVSDGNQPQHF. CDR3 coding DNA: TGCAGCGTCTCTGACGGCAATCAGCCCCAGCATTTT.

The chain combines TRBV5-5 with TRBJ2-3, with no clear D. V lost 0 bases and J lost 0, with 14 bases in between. Germline V gene sequence: CDR1 SGHKS, CDR2 YYEKEE (reference sequence). The CDR3 spans 17 residues. CDR3 loop: CASSLAIWIASTDTQYF. The CDR3, as DNA: TGTGCCAGCAGCTTGGCCATTTGGATCGCGAGCACAGATACGCAGTATTTT.